The rows below give T cell receptor beta chains drawn from one sample of a study of OX40 agonist ivuxolimab in advanced cancers. Produced via immunoSEQ multiplex PCR; TCRdb's table is partial and in-frame only. The table lists tens of thousands of clones, over 75% of them singletons. Specimen: CD4+ or CD8+ T cells sorted from blood, collected in a trial of the OX40 agonist ivuxolimab. The source of these receptors is an adult with an advanced solid tumor such as melanoma, head and neck, liver or kidney cancer. Both conserved end residues are part of each CDR3. A D gene is named only where the DNA matches it firmly. Part of the rows lack a size; the others show once, few, many or a class for expanded clones.

J: TRBJ2-7; V: TRBV7-8; size: .; D: .; DNA: TGTGCCAGCAGCTTACGGGACAACTCCTACGAGCAGTACTTC; CDR3: CASSLRDNSYEQYF
J: TRBJ2-3; V: TRBV19; size: .; D: TRBD2; DNA: TGTGCCAGTAGTATTAGGGTACTAGCGGCTAGCACAGATACGCAGTATTTT; CDR3: CASSIRVLAASTDTQYF
J: TRBJ2-7; V: TRBV9; size: .; D: .; DNA: TGTGCCAGCAGCTATGGGGGCCACGAGCAGTACTTC; CDR3: CASSYGGHEQYF
J: TRBJ2-1; V: TRBV5-4; size: few; D: TRBD2; DNA: TGCGCCAGCAGCCAAGATCCTAGCGGGGGGAACAATGAGCAGTTCTTC; CDR3: CASSQDPSGGNNEQFF
J: TRBJ2-3; V: TRBV30; size: .; D: TRBD2; DNA: TGTGCCTGTCCTCCTAGCGGGAGCTCAGATACGCAGTATTTT; CDR3: CACPPSGSSDTQYF
J: TRBJ2-3; V: TRBV7-9; size: .; D: .; DNA: TGTGCCAGCAGCTTTGACTCTAGCACAGATACGCAGTATTTT; CDR3: CASSFDSSTDTQYF
J: TRBJ2-1; V: TRBV13; size: .; D: .; DNA: TGTGCCAGCAGCTCCTACATGTTTGAGCAGTTCTTC; CDR3: CASSSYMFEQFF
J: TRBJ2-5; V: TRBV5-4; size: .; D: .; DNA: TGTGCCAGCAGCTTAGGTGGGGGGAAAGAGACCCAGTACTTC; CDR3: CASSLGGGKETQYF
J: TRBJ1-1; V: TRBV5-5; size: .; D: .; DNA: TGTGCCAGCAGCTTCTGGCAGAACACTGAAGCTTTCTTT; CDR3: CASSFWQNTEAFF
J: TRBJ1-2; V: TRBV19; size: medium-sized; D: .; DNA: TGTGCCAATAAGACAGATAACTATGGCTACACCTTC; CDR3: CANKTDNYGYTF
J: TRBJ1-1; V: TRBV19; size: once; D: .; DNA: TGTGCCAGTAGTATAGAAGGGGACACTGAAGCTTTCTTT; CDR3: CASSIEGDTEAFF
J: TRBJ1-1; V: TRBV5-8; size: .; D: .; DNA: TGTGCCAGCAGCTCTCCGCGTTTGAACACTGAAGCTTTCTTT; CDR3: CASSSPRLNTEAFF
J: TRBJ1-1; V: TRBV4-1; size: .; D: TRBD1; DNA: TGCGCCAGCAGCCAGGGACAGGGAACTGAAGCTTTCTTT; CDR3: CASSQGQGTEAFF
J: TRBJ2-1; V: TRBV2; size: .; D: TRBD1; DNA: TGTGCCAGCAGTGATCGGACAGGGGGAAGCGGGAGTTCCTACAATGAGCAGTTCTTC; CDR3: CASSDRTGGSGSSYNEQFF
J: TRBJ1-5; V: TRBV19; size: few; D: .; DNA: TGTGCCAGTAGTGGAGGGGGGGACTATCAGCCCCAGCATTTT; CDR3: CASSGGGDYQPQHF
J: TRBJ1-1; V: TRBV30; size: few; D: TRBD1; DNA: TGTGCCTGGAGCATGGGACAGGGCCGTAACACTGAAGCTTTCTTT; CDR3: CAWSMGQGRNTEAFF
J: TRBJ2-5; V: TRBV4-1; size: .; D: .; DNA: TGCGCCAGCAGCTTCGCCGGGCTGGGAGAGACCCAGTACTTC; CDR3: CASSFAGLGETQYF
J: TRBJ2-7; V: TRBV10-3; size: .; D: TRBD1; DNA: TGTGCCATCAGAGGGACAGGGGAAACCTACGAGCAGTACTTC; CDR3: CAIRGTGETYEQYF
J: TRBJ2-7; V: TRBV28; size: .; D: TRBD1; DNA: TGTGCCACCAGGACAGGGTTGTCCTACGAGCAGTACTTC; CDR3: CATRTGLSYEQYF
J: TRBJ2-7; V: TRBV9; size: .; D: .; DNA: TGTGCCAGCAGCGAGGGGGGAGGACCCTACGAGCAGTACTTC; CDR3: CASSEGGGPYEQYF
J: TRBJ1-2; V: TRBV21-1; size: .; D: .; DNA: TGTGCCAGCAGCCTCAGACGGAACTATGGCTACACCTTC; CDR3: CASSLRRNYGYTF
J: TRBJ1-2; V: TRBV6-6; size: once; D: .; DNA: TGTGCCAGCTCGACAGGAAGTGGAGGCTACACCTTC; CDR3: CASSTGSGGYTF
J: TRBJ2-1; V: TRBV19; size: .; D: TRBD1; DNA: TGTGCCAGTAGTATCGGGGACAGGGGGTACAATGAGCAGTTCTTC; CDR3: CASSIGDRGYNEQFF
J: TRBJ1-2; V: TRBV5-8; size: .; D: .; DNA: TGTGCCAGCAGCTTGTTGCGGGGGGACTATGGCTACACCTTC; CDR3: CASSLLRGDYGYTF
J: TRBJ2-7; V: TRBV11-2; size: .; D: .; DNA: TGTGCCAGCAGCTTAGGGACAGCGGTCTCCTACGAGCAGTACTTC; CDR3: CASSLGTAVSYEQYF
J: TRBJ1-5; V: TRBV9; size: .; D: TRBD1; DNA: TGTGCCAGCAGCGCCAGGGGGGGTAATCAGCCCCAGCATTTT; CDR3: CASSARGGNQPQHF
J: TRBJ2-3; V: TRBV9; size: .; D: .; DNA: TGTGCCAGCAGCGTAGGGGGAGGCTCAGATACGCAGTATTTT; CDR3: CASSVGGGSDTQYF
J: TRBJ1-1; V: TRBV19; size: .; D: .; DNA: TGTGCCAGTAGTGTGGCCTCTTTAGGGACTGAAGCTTTCTTT; CDR3: CASSVASLGTEAFF
J: TRBJ1-4; V: TRBV5-6; size: .; D: .; DNA: TGTGCCAGCAGCTTGGGCCCTTCCACGGGGGGTGAAAAACTGTTTTTT; CDR3: CASSLGPSTGGEKLFF
J: TRBJ2-5; V: TRBV9; size: .; D: .; DNA: TGTGCCAGCAGCGTAGGCGGTTTTAGGGAGACCCAGTACTTC; CDR3: CASSVGGFRETQYF